This TCR beta chain originates from a study of blood T cell repertoires in COVID-19 (dated by TCRdb to the early 2020s). Regarding the study in general: The collaborator samples originated in the United States, Italy and Spain and spanned the acute and convalescent phases of COVID-19. The prospective study material was composed of cDNA or gDNA derived from T cells, B-cell-depleted T cells, or PBMCs. Deeply sampled blood TCRbeta repertoires from subjects exposed to, actively infected with, or recovered from COVID-19 were included in the dataset. The repertoires were released in a freely available public database meant as a resource for research on the immune response to SARS-CoV-2. The samples were drawn from two sources: the first 160 participants of the ongoing ImmuneRACE study, and about 1,300 subjects contributed by 6 global collaborators. Nearly every sample came with metadata listing a de-identified subject ID, COVID-19 status, age in years and sex. Where available, HLA class I and class II types were obtained from metadata supplied by the sample provider rather than from assay-based typing.

On this clone itself: Its antigen remains undetermined. Per-nucleotide qualities are absent, and no much larger clonotype sits a single base away.

Whole blood was collected in K2EDTA tubes by collaborating institutions according to the institutions' own protocols. Collaborator samples were shipped for TCRbeta analysis as frozen whole blood, isolated PBMCs, or DNA extracted from either sample type. The immunoSEQ Assay, a bias-controlled multiplex PCR, was used to amplify TCRbeta CDR3 regions from genomic DNA. The original methods were these. The number of nucleated cells in each sample was estimated from the amplification of reference gene primers within the assay. Sequence reads were collapsed and filtered to measure the absolute abundance of every unique TCRbeta CDR3 rearrangement. For each sample, productive Simpson clonality was calculated by taking the square root of Simpson's diversity index across productive rearrangements. TCRdb carries this immuneACCESS record with in-frame sequences only. Its versions omit some clonotypes, under half of them owing to an unresolved V gene in the studies checked, with the rest unexplained. The DNA gave D and trimming, while V, J and clone size come from that table. This sample has fewer than 200,000 clones in its table, and about nine tenths of those were observed once. The top ten clonotypes cover less than 25% of the sample.

From cysteine to phenylalanine, the CDR3 is 18 amino acids long. Kept here is only the CDR3 DNA, which spans 54 bases and is read in frame from base 1. The germline V gene provides CDR1 LGHNT and CDR2 FRNRAP. Ends trimmed: V by 4 bases, J by 2 bases; bases unmatched to a gene: 11. Summary of the overall study and its limitations: Clinical and demographic metadata were provided uncurated, with the amount varying by source and participant.

Sequenced input: peripheral blood. The sequence joins TRBV12-5 to TRBJ1-5; 10 bases in the middle match TRBD1. This sequence originates from a man between 70 and 80 years old with active or convalescent COVID-19. The DNA sequence reads TGTGCTAGTGGTTCGGGACAGGGGCGGATTAAGGGCAATCAGCCCCAGCATTTT. Its protein product is CASGSGQGRIKGNQPQHF.